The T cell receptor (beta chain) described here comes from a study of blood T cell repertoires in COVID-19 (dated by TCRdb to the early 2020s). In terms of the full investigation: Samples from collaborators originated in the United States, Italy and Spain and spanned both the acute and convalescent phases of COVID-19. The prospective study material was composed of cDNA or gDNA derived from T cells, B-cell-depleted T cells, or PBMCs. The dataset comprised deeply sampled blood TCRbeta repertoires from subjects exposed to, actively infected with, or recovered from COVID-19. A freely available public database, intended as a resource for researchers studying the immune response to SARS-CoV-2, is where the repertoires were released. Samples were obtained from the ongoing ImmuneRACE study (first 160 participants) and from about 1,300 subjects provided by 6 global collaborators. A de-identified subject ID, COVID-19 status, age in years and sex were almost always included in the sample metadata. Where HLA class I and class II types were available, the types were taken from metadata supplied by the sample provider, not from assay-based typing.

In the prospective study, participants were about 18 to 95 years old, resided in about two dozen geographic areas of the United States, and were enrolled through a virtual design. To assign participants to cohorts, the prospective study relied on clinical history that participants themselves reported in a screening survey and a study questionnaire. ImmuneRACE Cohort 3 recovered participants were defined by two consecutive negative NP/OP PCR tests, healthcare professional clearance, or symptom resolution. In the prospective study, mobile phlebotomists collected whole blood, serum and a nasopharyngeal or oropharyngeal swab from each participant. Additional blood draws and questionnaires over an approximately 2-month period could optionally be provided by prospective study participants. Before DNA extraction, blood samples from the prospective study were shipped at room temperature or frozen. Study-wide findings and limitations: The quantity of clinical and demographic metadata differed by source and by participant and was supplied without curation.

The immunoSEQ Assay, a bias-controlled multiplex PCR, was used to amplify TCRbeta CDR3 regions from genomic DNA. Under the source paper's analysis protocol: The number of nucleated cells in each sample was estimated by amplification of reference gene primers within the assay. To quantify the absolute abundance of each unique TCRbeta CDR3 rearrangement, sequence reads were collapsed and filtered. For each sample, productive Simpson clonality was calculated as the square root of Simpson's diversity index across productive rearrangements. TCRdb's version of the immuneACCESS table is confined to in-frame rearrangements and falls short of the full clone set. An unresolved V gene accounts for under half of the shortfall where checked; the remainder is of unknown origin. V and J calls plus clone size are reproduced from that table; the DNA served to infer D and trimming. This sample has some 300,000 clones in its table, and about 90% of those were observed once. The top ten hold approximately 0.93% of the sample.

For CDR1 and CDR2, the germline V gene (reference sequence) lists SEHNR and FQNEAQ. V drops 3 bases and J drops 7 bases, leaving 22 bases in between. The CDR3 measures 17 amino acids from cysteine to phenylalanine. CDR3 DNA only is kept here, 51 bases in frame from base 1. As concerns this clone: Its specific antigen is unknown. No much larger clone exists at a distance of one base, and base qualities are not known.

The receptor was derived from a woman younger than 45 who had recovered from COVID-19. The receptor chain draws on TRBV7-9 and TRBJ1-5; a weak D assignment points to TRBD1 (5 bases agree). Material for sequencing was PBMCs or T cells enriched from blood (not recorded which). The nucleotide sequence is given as TGTGCCAGCAGCTTCTTTATCGGTGGCCAGGGTGGACAGCCCCAGCATTTT. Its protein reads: CASSFFIGGQGGQPQHF.